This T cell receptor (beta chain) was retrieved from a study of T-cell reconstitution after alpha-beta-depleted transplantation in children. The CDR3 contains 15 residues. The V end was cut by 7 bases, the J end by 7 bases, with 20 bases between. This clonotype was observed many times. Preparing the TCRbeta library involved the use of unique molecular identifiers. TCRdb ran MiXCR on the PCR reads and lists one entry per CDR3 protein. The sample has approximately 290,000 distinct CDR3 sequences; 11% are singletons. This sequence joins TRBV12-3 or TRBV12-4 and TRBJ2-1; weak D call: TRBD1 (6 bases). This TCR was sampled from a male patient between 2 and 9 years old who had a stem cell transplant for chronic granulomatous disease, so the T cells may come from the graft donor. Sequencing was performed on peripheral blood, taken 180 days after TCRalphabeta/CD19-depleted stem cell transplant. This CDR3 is CASIVQGRGKNEQFF. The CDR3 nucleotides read TGTGCCAGCATCGTACAGGGAAGAGGAAAAAATGAGCAGTTCTTC.